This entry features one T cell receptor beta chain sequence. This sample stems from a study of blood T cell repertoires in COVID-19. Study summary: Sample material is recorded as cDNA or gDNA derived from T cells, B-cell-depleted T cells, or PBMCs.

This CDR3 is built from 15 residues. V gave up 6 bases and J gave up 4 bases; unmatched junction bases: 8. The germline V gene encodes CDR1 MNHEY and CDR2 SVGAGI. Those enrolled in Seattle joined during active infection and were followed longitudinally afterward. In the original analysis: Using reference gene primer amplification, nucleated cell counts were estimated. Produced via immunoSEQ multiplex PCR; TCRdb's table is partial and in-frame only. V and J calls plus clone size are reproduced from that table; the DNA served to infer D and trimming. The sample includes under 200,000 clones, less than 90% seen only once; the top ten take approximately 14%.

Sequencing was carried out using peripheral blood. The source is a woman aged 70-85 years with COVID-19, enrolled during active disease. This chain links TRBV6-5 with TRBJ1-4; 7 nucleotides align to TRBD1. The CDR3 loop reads CASRGPGQSNEKLFF. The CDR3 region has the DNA TGTGCCAGCAGGGGCCCGGGACAGAGTAATGAAAAACTGTTTTTT.